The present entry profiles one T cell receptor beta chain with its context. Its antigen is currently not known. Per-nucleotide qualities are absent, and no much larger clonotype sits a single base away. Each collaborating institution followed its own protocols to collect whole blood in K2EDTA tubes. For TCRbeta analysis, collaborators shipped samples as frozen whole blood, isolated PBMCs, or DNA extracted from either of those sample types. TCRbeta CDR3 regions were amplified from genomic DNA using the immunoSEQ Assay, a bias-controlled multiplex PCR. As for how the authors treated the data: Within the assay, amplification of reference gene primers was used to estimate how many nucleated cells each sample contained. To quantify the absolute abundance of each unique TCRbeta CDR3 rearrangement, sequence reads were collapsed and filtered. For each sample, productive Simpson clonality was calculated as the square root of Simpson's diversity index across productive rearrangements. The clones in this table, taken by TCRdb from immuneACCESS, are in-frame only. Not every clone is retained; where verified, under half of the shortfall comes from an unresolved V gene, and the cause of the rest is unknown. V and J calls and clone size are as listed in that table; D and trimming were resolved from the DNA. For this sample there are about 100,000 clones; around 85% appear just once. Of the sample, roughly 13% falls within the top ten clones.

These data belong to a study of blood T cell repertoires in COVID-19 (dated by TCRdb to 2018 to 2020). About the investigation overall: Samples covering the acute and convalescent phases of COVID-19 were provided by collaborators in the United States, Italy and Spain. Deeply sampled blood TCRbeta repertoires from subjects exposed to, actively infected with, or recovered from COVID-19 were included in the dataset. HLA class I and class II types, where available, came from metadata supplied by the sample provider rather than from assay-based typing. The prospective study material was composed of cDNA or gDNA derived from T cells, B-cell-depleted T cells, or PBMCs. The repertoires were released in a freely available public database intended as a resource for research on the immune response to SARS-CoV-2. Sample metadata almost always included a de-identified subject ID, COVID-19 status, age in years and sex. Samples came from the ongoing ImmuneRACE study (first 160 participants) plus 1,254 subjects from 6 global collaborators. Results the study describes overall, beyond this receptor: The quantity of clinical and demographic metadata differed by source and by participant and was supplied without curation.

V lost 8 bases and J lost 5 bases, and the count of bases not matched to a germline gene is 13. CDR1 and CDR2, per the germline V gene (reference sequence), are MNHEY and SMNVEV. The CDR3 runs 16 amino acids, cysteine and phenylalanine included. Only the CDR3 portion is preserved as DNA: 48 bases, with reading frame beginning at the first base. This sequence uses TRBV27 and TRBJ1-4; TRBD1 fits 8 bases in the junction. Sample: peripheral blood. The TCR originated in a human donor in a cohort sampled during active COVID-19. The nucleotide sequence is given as TGTGCCAGCCGAAATACCCGGACAGGGATAAATGAAAAACTGTTTTTT. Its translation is CASRNTRTGINEKLFF.